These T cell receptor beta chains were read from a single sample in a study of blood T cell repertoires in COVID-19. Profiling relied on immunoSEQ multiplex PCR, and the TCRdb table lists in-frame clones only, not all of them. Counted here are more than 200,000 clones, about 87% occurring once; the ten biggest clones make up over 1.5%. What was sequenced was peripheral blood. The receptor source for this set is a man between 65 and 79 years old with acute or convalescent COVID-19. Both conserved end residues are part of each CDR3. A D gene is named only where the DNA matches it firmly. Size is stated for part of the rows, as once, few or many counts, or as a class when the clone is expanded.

CDR3 protein: CASSSGDQPQHF; CDR3 DNA: TGTGCCAGCAGCTCCGGGGATCAGCCCCAGCATTTT; clone size: .; D gene: .; V gene: TRBV12-3/TRBV12-4; J gene: TRBJ1-5
CDR3 protein: CASSPGQSTNEKLFF; CDR3 DNA: TGTGCCAGCAGCCCCGGACAGTCAACTAATGAAAAACTGTTTTTT; clone size: .; D gene: .; V gene: TRBV14; J gene: TRBJ1-4
CDR3 protein: CASSPWSRSEQFF; CDR3 DNA: TGTGCCAGCAGCCCGTGGAGTAGGAGTGAGCAGTTCTTC; clone size: .; D gene: .; V gene: TRBV14; J gene: TRBJ2-1
CDR3 protein: CASSVAGDTGELFF; CDR3 DNA: TGTGCCAGCAGCGTAGCCGGAGACACCGGGGAGCTGTTTTTT; clone size: .; D gene: .; V gene: TRBV9; J gene: TRBJ2-2
CDR3 protein: CASSSGTEYGYTF; CDR3 DNA: TGTGCCAGCAGCTCAGGGACAGAGTATGGCTACACCTTC; clone size: .; D gene: TRBD1; V gene: TRBV7-9; J gene: TRBJ1-2
CDR3 protein: CASSIEGQGAGDTQYF; CDR3 DNA: TGTGCCAGTAGTATAGAGGGACAGGGGGCCGGAGATACGCAGTATTTT; clone size: once; D gene: TRBD1; V gene: TRBV19; J gene: TRBJ2-3
CDR3 protein: CASSMHGTGGFHQPQHF; CDR3 DNA: TGTGCCAGCAGCATGCACGGGACAGGGGGCTTTCATCAGCCCCAGCATTTT; clone size: .; D gene: .; V gene: TRBV21-1; J gene: TRBJ1-5
CDR3 protein: CASSPLLVAHVEQYF; CDR3 DNA: TGTGCCAGCAGTCCGCTACTAGTGGCACACGTCGAGCAGTACTTC; clone size: .; D gene: .; V gene: TRBV27; J gene: TRBJ2-7
CDR3 protein: CAWSVTGGTEAFF; CDR3 DNA: TGTGCCTGGAGTGTGACAGGGGGCACTGAAGCTTTCTTT; clone size: .; D gene: TRBD1; V gene: TRBV30; J gene: TRBJ1-1
CDR3 protein: CASRPTGQLRNYGYTF; CDR3 DNA: TGTGCCAGCAGACCCACGGGACAGCTACGTAACTATGGCTACACCTTC; clone size: .; D gene: TRBD1; V gene: TRBV28; J gene: TRBJ1-2
CDR3 protein: CASSSRGEQFF; CDR3 DNA: TGTGCCAGCAGCTCGCGAGGTGAGCAGTTCTTC; clone size: .; D gene: .; V gene: TRBV4-2; J gene: TRBJ2-1
CDR3 protein: CASSRTRSEQFF; CDR3 DNA: TGTGCCAGCAGTCGCACGAGGAGTGAGCAGTTCTTC; clone size: once; D gene: .; V gene: TRBV6-5; J gene: TRBJ2-1
CDR3 protein: CASSAGAVTEAFF; CDR3 DNA: TGTGCCAGTAGTGCGGGGGCCGTCACTGAAGCTTTCTTT; clone size: few; D gene: .; V gene: TRBV19; J gene: TRBJ1-1
CDR3 protein: CASSPGTGGLNTEAFF; CDR3 DNA: TGTGCCAGCTCACCAGGGACAGGGGGACTGAACACTGAAGCTTTCTTT; clone size: few; D gene: TRBD1; V gene: TRBV18; J gene: TRBJ1-1
CDR3 protein: CASSMSGRGYTF; CDR3 DNA: TGTGCCAGTAGTATGTCAGGGCGAGGCTACACCTTC; clone size: .; D gene: .; V gene: TRBV19; J gene: TRBJ1-2
CDR3 protein: CASSGSGRLAAGELFF; CDR3 DNA: TGTGCCAGCAGCGGGAGCGGGAGACTAGCGGCCGGGGAGCTGTTTTTT; clone size: .; D gene: TRBD2; V gene: TRBV7-2; J gene: TRBJ2-2
CDR3 protein: CASSRQGSDGYTF; CDR3 DNA: TGTGCCAGCAGTCGACAGGGGAGTGATGGCTACACCTTC; clone size: .; D gene: TRBD1; V gene: TRBV6-5; J gene: TRBJ1-2
CDR3 protein: CASRSLAGAQETQYF; CDR3 DNA: TGTGCCAGCCGATCCCTAGCGGGAGCACAAGAGACCCAGTACTTC; clone size: .; D gene: TRBD2; V gene: TRBV6-5; J gene: TRBJ2-5
CDR3 protein: CASTTGSHEQFF; CDR3 DNA: TGTGCCAGCACGACAGGGTCCCATGAGCAGTTCTTC; clone size: once; D gene: TRBD1; V gene: TRBV2; J gene: TRBJ2-1
CDR3 protein: CATSRNLGTGGKEQYF; CDR3 DNA: TGTGCCACCAGCCGCAATTTGGGGACAGGGGGTAAAGAGCAGTACTTC; clone size: once; D gene: TRBD1; V gene: TRBV15; J gene: TRBJ2-7
CDR3 protein: CATSEGTAANYGYTF; CDR3 DNA: TGTGCCACCTCAGAAGGGACAGCCGCTAACTATGGCTACACCTTC; clone size: .; D gene: TRBD1; V gene: TRBV24-1; J gene: TRBJ1-2
CDR3 protein: CASRSDGGSGYTF; CDR3 DNA: TGTGCCAGCAGGTCTGACGGAGGTAGTGGCTACACCTTC; clone size: .; D gene: .; V gene: TRBV28; J gene: TRBJ1-2
CDR3 protein: CASSLVLSSYNEQFF; CDR3 DNA: TGCGCCAGCAGCTTGGTCCTTAGCTCCTACAATGAGCAGTTCTTC; clone size: .; D gene: .; V gene: TRBV5-1; J gene: TRBJ2-1
CDR3 protein: CASRGAVNTEAFF; CDR3 DNA: TGTGCCAGCAGAGGGGCCGTGAACACTGAAGCTTTCTTT; clone size: .; D gene: .; V gene: TRBV6-5; J gene: TRBJ1-1
CDR3 protein: CSVSQGNRQPQHF; CDR3 DNA: TGCAGCGTTTCACAGGGAAACAGGCAGCCCCAGCATTTT; clone size: .; D gene: .; V gene: TRBV29-1; J gene: TRBJ1-5
CDR3 protein: CASSERLMAFF; CDR3 DNA: TGTGCCAGCAGTGAGAGGCTGATGGCTTTCTTT; clone size: few; D gene: .; V gene: TRBV6-1; J gene: TRBJ1-1
CDR3 protein: CASSGAFLGYTF; CDR3 DNA: TGTGCCAGCAGCGGGGCCTTCCTGGGCTACACCTTC; clone size: once; D gene: .; V gene: TRBV7-2; J gene: TRBJ1-2
CDR3 protein: CASSPGAYHEQYF; CDR3 DNA: TGTGCCAGCAGCCCAGGGGCCTACCACGAGCAGTACTTC; clone size: .; D gene: .; V gene: TRBV7-9; J gene: TRBJ2-7
CDR3 protein: CASSFDGTGFYEQYF; CDR3 DNA: TGCGCCAGCAGCTTTGACGGGACAGGGTTCTACGAGCAGTACTTC; clone size: .; D gene: TRBD1; V gene: TRBV5-1; J gene: TRBJ2-7
CDR3 protein: CASSSGSPGYEQYF; CDR3 DNA: TGTGCCAGCAGTAGCGGGTCGCCGGGTTACGAGCAGTACTTC; clone size: .; D gene: .; V gene: TRBV28; J gene: TRBJ2-7
CDR3 protein: CASSSGTGREQYF; CDR3 DNA: TGTGCCAGCAGTTCGGGGACAGGGAGGGAGCAGTACTTC; clone size: .; D gene: TRBD1; V gene: TRBV12-3/TRBV12-4; J gene: TRBJ2-7
CDR3 protein: CASSLAGGESYGYTF; CDR3 DNA: TGTGCCAGCAGCTTGGCTGGGGGGGAGAGCTATGGCTACACCTTC; clone size: .; D gene: .; V gene: TRBV5-8; J gene: TRBJ1-2
CDR3 protein: CSAPYQGEAFF; CDR3 DNA: TGCAGTGCCCCCTACCAGGGGGAAGCTTTCTTT; clone size: .; D gene: .; V gene: TRBV20-1; J gene: TRBJ1-1
CDR3 protein: CSVERQLYNEQFF; CDR3 DNA: TGCAGCGTTGAGAGGCAGCTCTACAATGAGCAGTTCTTC; clone size: .; D gene: .; V gene: TRBV29-1; J gene: TRBJ2-1
CDR3 protein: CASSPSRGGYTF; CDR3 DNA: TGTGCCAGCAGCCCATCCAGGGGGGGCTACACCTTC; clone size: .; D gene: TRBD1; V gene: TRBV7-6; J gene: TRBJ1-2
CDR3 protein: CAGQTGGHEQYF; CDR3 DNA: TGTGCCGGTCAGACAGGGGGCCACGAGCAGTACTTC; clone size: .; D gene: TRBD1; V gene: TRBV6-5; J gene: TRBJ2-7
CDR3 protein: CASSPGFSPYEQYF; CDR3 DNA: TGTGCCAGCAGTCCGGGGTTCTCTCCCTACGAGCAGTACTTC; clone size: .; D gene: .; V gene: TRBV2; J gene: TRBJ2-7
CDR3 protein: CASSLPGNEQFF; CDR3 DNA: TGTGCCAGCAGCTTGCCGGGGAATGAGCAGTTCTTC; clone size: .; D gene: .; V gene: TRBV5-5; J gene: TRBJ2-1
CDR3 protein: CASSFMSGDQETQYF; CDR3 DNA: TGTGCCAGCAGCTTTATGTCAGGGGACCAAGAGACCCAGTACTTC; clone size: .; D gene: .; V gene: TRBV7-2; J gene: TRBJ2-5
CDR3 protein: CASSLSRAVPGSQYF; CDR3 DNA: TGTGCCAGCAGCTTATCGAGGGCAGTCCCAGGATCCCAGTACTTC; clone size: .; D gene: .; V gene: TRBV7-2; J gene: TRBJ2-5
CDR3 protein: CASRGLAGGPSTDTQYF; CDR3 DNA: TGCGCCAGCCGGGGACTAGCGGGAGGTCCTAGCACAGATACGCAGTATTTT; clone size: .; D gene: TRBD2; V gene: TRBV5-1; J gene: TRBJ2-3
CDR3 protein: CASSPGTEETQYF; CDR3 DNA: TGTGCCAGCTCACCCGGGACAGAAGAGACCCAGTACTTC; clone size: .; D gene: TRBD1; V gene: TRBV18; J gene: TRBJ2-5
CDR3 protein: CASSYSGGDTEAFF; CDR3 DNA: TGTGCCAGCAGTTACTCTGGGGGGGACACTGAAGCTTTCTTT; clone size: .; D gene: .; V gene: TRBV6-6; J gene: TRBJ1-1
CDR3 protein: CASSLTSGSHEQYF; CDR3 DNA: TGTGCCAGCAGCTTGACTAGCGGGAGTCACGAGCAGTACTTC; clone size: .; D gene: TRBD2; V gene: TRBV7-9; J gene: TRBJ2-7
CDR3 protein: CASRVTGEAFF; CDR3 DNA: TGTGCCAGCAGGGTGACAGGGGAAGCTTTCTTT; clone size: .; D gene: TRBD1; V gene: TRBV2; J gene: TRBJ1-1
CDR3 protein: CASRTGQGMNTEAFF; CDR3 DNA: TGCGCCAGCAGGACGGGACAGGGGATGAACACTGAAGCTTTCTTT; clone size: once; D gene: TRBD1; V gene: TRBV5-1; J gene: TRBJ1-1
CDR3 protein: CASSLGTSSYNSPLHF; CDR3 DNA: TGTGCCAGCAGCTTAGGTACGAGCTCCTATAATTCACCCCTCCACTTT; clone size: .; D gene: .; V gene: TRBV7-2; J gene: TRBJ1-6
CDR3 protein: CASSPPGGEQYF; CDR3 DNA: TGTGCCAGCAGTCCCCCAGGGGGCGAGCAGTACTTC; clone size: .; D gene: TRBD1; V gene: TRBV6-5; J gene: TRBJ2-7
CDR3 protein: CASSAGRGAGELFF; CDR3 DNA: TGTGCCAGCAGCGCGGGACGCGGGGCCGGGGAGCTGTTTTTT; clone size: .; D gene: .; V gene: TRBV9; J gene: TRBJ2-2
CDR3 protein: CASSQELLAGTLLEQYF; CDR3 DNA: TGTGCCAGCAGCCAAGAGCTACTAGCGGGAACCCTCTTGGAGCAGTACTTC; clone size: .; D gene: TRBD2; V gene: TRBV3-1/TRBV3-2; J gene: TRBJ2-7
CDR3 protein: CASRRTSGVYEQYF; CDR3 DNA: TGTGCCAGTAGACGAACTAGCGGGGTCTACGAGCAGTACTTC; clone size: .; D gene: TRBD2; V gene: TRBV19; J gene: TRBJ2-7
CDR3 protein: CASSPQGGNQPQHF; CDR3 DNA: TGTGCCAGCAGCCCCCAGGGTGGCAATCAGCCCCAGCATTTT; clone size: .; D gene: .; V gene: TRBV11-2; J gene: TRBJ1-5